Included here is one TCR beta chain sequence, with context. Its antigen is as yet unknown. These data come from a study of T-cell reconstitution after alpha-beta-depleted transplantation in children. The TCRbeta library was prepared with unique molecular identifiers. MiXCR, applied by TCRdb to the PCR reads, yields one record per CDR3 protein. The sample has about 830,000 distinct CDR3 sequences; 16% are singletons. Notes on the study in general: As was reported, about two months after transplant, alpha-beta T cells came from several hundred expanded graft clones. The authors attributed T-cell counts and diversity one year after transplant mostly to newly produced T cells.

The material sequenced was PBMCs, mostly from graft donor cells, taken 360 days after TCRalphabeta/CD19-depleted stem cell transplant. The receptor's source is a male patient younger than 18 who had a stem cell transplant for acute lymphoblastic leukemia, so the T cells may come from the graft donor.

The DNA for the CDR3 is TGTGCCAGCAGTGAAATGGGTCGGGAGGCCCTTGTTAACAATGAGCAGTTCTTC. Translating it yields CASSEMGREALVNNEQFF. The chain uses TRBV6-1 and TRBJ2-1; TRBD2 matches 7 bases. In germline, CDR1 is MNHNS, CDR2 SASEGT. CDR3 length equals 18 residues. After removal of 2 bases from V and 5 bases from J, the junction contained 15 bases not matched to a gene.